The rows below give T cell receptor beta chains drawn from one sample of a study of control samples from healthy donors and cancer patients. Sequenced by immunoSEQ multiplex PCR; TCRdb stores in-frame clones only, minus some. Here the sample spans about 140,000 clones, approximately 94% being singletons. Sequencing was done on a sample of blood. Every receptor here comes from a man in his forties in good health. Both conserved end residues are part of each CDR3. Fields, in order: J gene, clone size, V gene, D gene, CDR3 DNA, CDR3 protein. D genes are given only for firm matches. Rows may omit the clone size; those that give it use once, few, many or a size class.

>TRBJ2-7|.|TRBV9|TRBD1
TGTGCCAGCAGCGTGGGACAGGGGGCCTACGAGCAGTACTTC
CASSVGQGAYEQYF
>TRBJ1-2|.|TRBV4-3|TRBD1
TGCGCCAGCAGCCAGGTTCTAGGGGGCCGTGGCTACACCTTC
CASSQVLGGRGYTF
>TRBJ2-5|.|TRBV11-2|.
TGTGCCAGCAGCCAAGAGACCCAGTACTTC
CASSQETQYF
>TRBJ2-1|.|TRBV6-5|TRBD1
TGTGCCAGCAGTTACTATGGGACAGAGGGCAATGAGCAGTTCTTC
CASSYYGTEGNEQFF
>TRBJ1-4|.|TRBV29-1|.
TGCAGCGTCCGGACAGCAACTAATGAAAAACTGTTTTTT
CSVRTATNEKLFF
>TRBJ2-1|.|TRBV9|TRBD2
TGTGCCAGCAGCCCCCTCCCCTCGTTGACTAGCGGGAGGGTAGGATACAATGAGCAGTTCTTC
CASSPLPSLTSGRVGYNEQFF
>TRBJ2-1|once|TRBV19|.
TGTGCCAGTAGTATCACGTTTTCCTACAATGAGCAGTTCTTC
CASSITFSYNEQFF
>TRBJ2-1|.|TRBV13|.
TGTGCCAGCAGCTTGCCGTCGTTCGTGCCAGAGCAAAGCTCCTACAATGAGCAGTTCTTC
CASSLPSFVPEQSSYNEQFF
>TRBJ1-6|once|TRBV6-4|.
TGTGCCAGCAGAGATCGAGACGGAAGGAATTCACCCCTCCACTTT
CASRDRDGRNSPLHF
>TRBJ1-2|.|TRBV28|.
TGTGCCAGCAGTTTTTTGGCTGGCTACACCTTC
CASSFLAGYTF
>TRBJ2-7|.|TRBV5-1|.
TGCGCCAGCAGCCTGACTGGTTCCTACGAGCAGTACTTC
CASSLTGSYEQYF
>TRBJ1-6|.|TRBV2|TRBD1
TGTGCCAGCAGTCTTAAGGGACAGAGGAATTCACCCCTCCACTTT
CASSLKGQRNSPLHF
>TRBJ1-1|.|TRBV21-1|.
TGTGCCAGCAGCAAAGCTACCGGGACAGTCGACTCCCCCCGCGGGGCTGAAGCTTTCTTT
CASSKATGTVDSPRGAEAFF
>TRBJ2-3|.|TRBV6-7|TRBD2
TGTGCCAGCAGTCTTTTGGAGGACCGCCTAAGCGGGGGGGCGACAGATACGCAGTATTTT
CASSLLEDRLSGGATDTQYF
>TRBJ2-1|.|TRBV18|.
TGTGCCAGCTCACCATCCCTTAACAATGAGCAGTTCTTC
CASSPSLNNEQFF
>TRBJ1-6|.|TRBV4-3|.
TGCGCCAGCAGCCAAGAGCTAACCCTCTATAATTCACCCCTCCACTTT
CASSQELTLYNSPLHF
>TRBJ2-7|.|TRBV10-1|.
TGCGCCAGCAGTGGCCAGGGGATCTACGAGCAGTACTTC
CASSGQGIYEQYF
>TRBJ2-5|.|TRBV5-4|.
TGTGCCAGCAGCTTGGAGGGTATAGAAGAGACCCAGTACTTC
CASSLEGIEETQYF
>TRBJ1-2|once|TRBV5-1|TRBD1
TGCGCCAGCACCCCCGAGGGACAGCCTGGCTATGGCTACACCTTC
CASTPEGQPGYGYTF
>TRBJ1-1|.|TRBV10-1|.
TGCGCCAGCAGTGAGTTTCAGGGCCTGAACACTGAAGCTTTCTTT
CASSEFQGLNTEAFF
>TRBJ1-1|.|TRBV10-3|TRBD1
TGTGCCATCAGCCTTTTGCCGAGGACAGGGGCGGTGAAGAACACTGAAGCTTTCTTT
CAISLLPRTGAVKNTEAFF
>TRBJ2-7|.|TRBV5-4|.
TGTGCCAGCAGCTGGGGGACCCGGGACTCTCAGTACTTC
CASSWGTRDSQYF
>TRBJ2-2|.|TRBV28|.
TGTGCCAGCAGTTTATCCATAAGTCATTCGGAGCTGTTTTTT
CASSLSISHSELFF
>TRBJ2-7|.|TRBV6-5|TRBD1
TGTGCCAGCAGTCAGATACAGACAGGGCAGGACGAGCAGTACTTC
CASSQIQTGQDEQYF
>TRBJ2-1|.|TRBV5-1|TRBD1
TGCGCCAGCAGCCTGACGGGACAGGGGAGTAACAATGAGCAGTTCTTC
CASSLTGQGSNNEQFF
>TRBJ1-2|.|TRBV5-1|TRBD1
TGCGCCAGCAGCCGCTCGACAGGGACCGTTAACTATGGCTACACCTTC
CASSRSTGTVNYGYTF
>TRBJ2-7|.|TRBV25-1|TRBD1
TGTGCCAGCAGTGGAGGGGGCCTATCCTACGAGCAGTACTTC
CASSGGGLSYEQYF
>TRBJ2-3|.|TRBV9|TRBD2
TGTGCCAGCAGCGTAGTCCCTAGCGGGTTCACAGATACGCAGTATTTT
CASSVVPSGFTDTQYF
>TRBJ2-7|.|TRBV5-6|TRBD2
TGTGCCAGCAGCATGTACCGGGAGGACGGGCAGTACTTC
CASSMYREDGQYF
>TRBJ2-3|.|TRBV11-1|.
TGTGCCAGCAGCTTAGGGGACCCGAAGGATACGCAGTATTTT
CASSLGDPKDTQYF
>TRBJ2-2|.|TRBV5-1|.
TGCGCCAGCAGTAGGATGTTAATGGACACCGGGGAGCTGTTTTTT
CASSRMLMDTGELFF
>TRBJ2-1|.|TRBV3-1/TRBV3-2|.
TGTGCCAGCAGCCAAGATCGCCGGGGCAAGTTCTTC
CASSQDRRGKFF
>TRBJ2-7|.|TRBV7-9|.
TGTGCCAGCAGGAAGGGTCCCGAGCAGTACTTC
CASRKGPEQYF
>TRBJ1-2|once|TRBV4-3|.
TGCGCCAGCAGCCAGGAGTCGGGATCCTATGGCTACACCTTC
CASSQESGSYGYTF
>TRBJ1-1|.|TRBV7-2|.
TGTGCCAGCAGCCGGACACTAATGAACACTGAAGCTTTCTTT
CASSRTLMNTEAFF
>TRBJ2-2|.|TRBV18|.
TGTGCCAGCTCACCCCGGACAGACACCGGGGAGCTGTTTTTT
CASSPRTDTGELFF
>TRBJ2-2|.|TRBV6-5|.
TGTGCCAGCAGTTACAGGGTGGAGACCGGGGAGCTGTTTTTT
CASSYRVETGELFF
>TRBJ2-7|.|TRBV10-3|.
TGTGCCATCAGGTTCCGGGACGGCTACGAGCAGTACTTC
CAIRFRDGYEQYF
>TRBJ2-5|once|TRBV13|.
TGTGCCAGCAGCCTAACGGGCCTCCAAACGGAGACCCAGTACTTC
CASSLTGLQTETQYF
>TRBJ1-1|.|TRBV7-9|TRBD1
TGTGCCAGCAGCTTACTCTCTACAGGGGACACTGAAGCTTTCTTT
CASSLLSTGDTEAFF
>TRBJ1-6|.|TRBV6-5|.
TGTGCCAGCACCCGGGGAAAGGGAATAGATTCACCCCTCCACTTT
CASTRGKGIDSPLHF
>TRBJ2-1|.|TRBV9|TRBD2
TGTGCCAGCAGCGTAGCGGGGGGAGACTCCTACAATGAGCAGTTCTTC
CASSVAGGDSYNEQFF
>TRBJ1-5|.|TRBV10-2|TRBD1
TGCGCCAGCACCTCAGACAGGGAAGGGAATCAGCCCCAGCATTTT
CASTSDREGNQPQHF
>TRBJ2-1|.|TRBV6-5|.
TGTGCCAGCAGTTCCCGTCGGAATGAGCAGTTCTTC
CASSSRRNEQFF
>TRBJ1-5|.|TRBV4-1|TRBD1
TGCGCCAGCAGCCAGCCCACAGGGGGTGGTAGCAATCAGCCCCAGCATTTT
CASSQPTGGGSNQPQHF
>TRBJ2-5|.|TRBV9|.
TGTGCCAGTTCACTAGGGATACAGAAAGAGACCCAGTACTTC
CASSLGIQKETQYF
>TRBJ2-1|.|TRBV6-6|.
TGTGCCAGCAGTTACGCCCAGGGCAGTCTGTACAATGAGCAGTTCTTC
CASSYAQGSLYNEQFF
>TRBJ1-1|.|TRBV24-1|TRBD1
TGTGCCACCAGTGATTTCGAACCAGGACAGGGGGCTAACAACACTGAAGCTTTCTTT
CATSDFEPGQGANNTEAFF
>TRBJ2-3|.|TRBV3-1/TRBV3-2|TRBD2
TGTGCCAGCAGCCGCGGATTAGCGGGGCAAACAGATACGCAGTATTTT
CASSRGLAGQTDTQYF
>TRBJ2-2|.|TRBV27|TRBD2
TGTGCCAGCCAATCCATAGCGGGAGTGGCCACCGGGGAGCTGTTTTTT
CASQSIAGVATGELFF